The TCR beta chain described here comes from a study of post-analysis software for immune sequencing data. Points from the study as a whole: TRBV5-6, TRBV5-1 and TRBV20-1 belonged to a set of roughly 5 TRBV segments that were more frequent in patients than controls. Significantly decreased normalized Chao1 diversity was recorded for multiple sclerosis patients relative to controls.

Incorporated into the TCR beta cDNA libraries were unique molecular identifiers, which served to reduce PCR and sequencing biases. About 500,000 cDNA molecules came from around 1 to 9.1 million T cells. Each CDR3 protein gets one entry after TCRdb re-called the PCR reads with MiXCR. The table lists some 890,000 distinct CDR3 sequences, about 50% of them singletons. CDR1 and CDR2 (germline): DFQATT, SNEGSKA (reference sequence). The CDR3 is 16 residues long. A note on this clonotype: The antigen remains unidentified.

The origin of this receptor is a girl aged 5-17 years with multiple sclerosis. J is TRBJ2-4 and V is TRBV20-1; 7 bases match TRBD2. The J call could be wrong; TRBJ2-7 is a better fit for the DNA end. The sequencing sample was made of blood. The CDR3 reads CSARDLRAGTVYEQYF. The CDR3 DNA is TGCAGTGCTAGAGATCTTCGAGCGGGAACGGTTTACGAGCAGTACTTC.